The TCR beta chain under discussion was sequenced for a study of cytomegalovirus exposure and HLA in healthy donors. Study context: About 180 million T cells yielded approximately 100 million unique TCR beta sequences, as an earlier analysis found.

The CDR3 contains 15 residues. V lost 1 base, J lost 3 bases, and 2 bases stayed unmatched. CDR1 SGHTA and CDR2 FQGTGA come from the germline V gene. The PCR was carried out with 60 Vbeta primers and 13 Jbeta primers. Generated by immunoSEQ multiplex PCR, the TCRdb table keeps only in-frame clones and is missing some. Of 200,000 to 250,000 clones listed, 77% are singletons. Study-wide results and caveats: An analysis that came later showed most CMV-associated TCR beta chains appearing HLA-restricted. The classifier reportedly diagnosed cytomegalovirus status with high specificity and sensitivity.

Notes on this clone: Its antigen remains unknown.

This sequence was found in a woman in her sixties in good health and CMV-seropositive. The J gene is TRBJ2-3, the V gene TRBV7-3, with 9 bases lining up with TRBD2. The specimen was PBMCs. The chain's CDR3 is CASSLRLAGTDTQYF. As DNA, the CDR3 is TGTGCCAGCAGCTTAAGGCTAGCGGGGACAGATACGCAGTATTTT. Using reference TRBV7-3 and TRBJ2-3 for the parts outside the CDR3, the full variable domain is GAGVSQTPSNKVTEKGKYVELRCDPISGHTALYWYRQSLGQGPEFLIYFQGTGAADDSGLPNDRFFAVRPEGSVSTLKIQRTERGDSAVYLCASSLRLAGTDTQYFGPGTRLTVL.